Presented here are 7 T cell receptor beta chains from one specimen sequenced in a study of T cell responses to AZD1222 COVID-19 vaccine. Here immunoSEQ multiplex PCR was the method, and the copy in TCRdb shows in-frame clones only, minus some. The sample holds approximately 140,000 clones, 85% to 90% seen once. This material consisted of peripheral blood, taken 28 days after the second AZD1222 dose. The receptors come from an adult who received the AZD1222 COVID-19 vaccine.

This clone was observed a handful of times. The rearrangement uses TRBV5-1 and TRBJ2-2, with D unresolved. This CDR3 region has 13 residues. CDR1 and CDR2 (germline): SGHRS, YFSETQ. V lost 4 bases and J lost 0, with 4 bases in between. CDR3 nucleotides: TGCGCCAGCAGCCCCGCGAACACCGGGGAGCTGTTTTTT. Translated, it gives CASSPANTGELFF.

The count of this clone is one. This sequence joins TRBV30 and TRBJ1-2; no reliable D call. Trimming removed 3 bases at V and 2 bases at J, with 10 bases between. The CDR3 sequence is 13 residues long. Germline V lookup: CDR1 GTSNPN, CDR2 SVGIG (reference sequence). The CDR3 coding sequence is TGTGCCTGGAGCGAAATACTCAACTATGGCTACACCTTC. Translating gives CAWSEILNYGYTF.

This clone has just one count. The rearrangement joins TRBV9 to TRBJ2-2; TRBD1 is a possible D gene (5 bases). Per the germline V gene, CDR1 is SGDLS and CDR2 is YYNGEE. V lost 0 bases and J 5 bases, leaving 14 bases between the germline ends. The CDR3 runs 16 residues. Written as DNA, the CDR3 is TGTGCCAGCAGCGTAGCTGGGGCTGGAAAAACCGGGGAGCTGTTTTTT. It specifies CASSVAGAGKTGELFF.

This chain links TRBV28 with TRBJ2-7, with D possibly TRBD1 on 5 matching bases. Trimming pared 4 bases from V and 0 bases from J, leaving 10 bases between. CDR3 size: 14 residues. Germline V lookup: CDR1 MDHEN, CDR2 SYDVKM. The CDR3, as DNA: TGTGCCAGCAGTTCCAGGGTTAGCTCCTACGAGCAGTACGTC. It translates to CASSSRVSSYEQYV.

In DNA form, the CDR3 reads TGTGCCAGCGGGAGTGGGAACGGGGAGCTGTTTTTT. Amino acids: CASGSGNGELFF. V is TRBV9 and J is TRBJ2-2; TRBD2 might be the D (5 bases). V lost 7 bases to trimming and J lost 7 bases, with 11 bases between them. The CDR3 is 12 residues long. The germline gives CDR1 SGDLS, CDR2 YYNGEE.

The chain employs TRBV7-8 and TRBJ2-5, with TRBD2 matching over 12 bases. Germline V gene lookup returns CDR1 SGHVS and CDR2 FQNEAQ. V lost 0 bases and J lost 4; bases outside the gene matches: 6. The CDR3 spans 17 residues. The CDR3 here is CASSLAASGRARETQYF. Here the CDR3 DNA reads TGTGCCAGCAGCTTAGCGGCTAGCGGGAGGGCCAGAGAGACCCAGTACTTC.

V usage is TRBV6-5 and J usage is TRBJ1-5, with D unclear. The ends were cut back, 8 bases at V and 5 bases at J, with 13 bases in the middle. CDR3 length: 13 amino acids. The germline V gene encodes CDR1 MNHEY and CDR2 SVGAGI. This CDR3 reads CASGGRNHQPQHF. DNA of the CDR3: TGTGCCAGCGGCGGCAGGAACCATCAGCCCCAGCATTTT.